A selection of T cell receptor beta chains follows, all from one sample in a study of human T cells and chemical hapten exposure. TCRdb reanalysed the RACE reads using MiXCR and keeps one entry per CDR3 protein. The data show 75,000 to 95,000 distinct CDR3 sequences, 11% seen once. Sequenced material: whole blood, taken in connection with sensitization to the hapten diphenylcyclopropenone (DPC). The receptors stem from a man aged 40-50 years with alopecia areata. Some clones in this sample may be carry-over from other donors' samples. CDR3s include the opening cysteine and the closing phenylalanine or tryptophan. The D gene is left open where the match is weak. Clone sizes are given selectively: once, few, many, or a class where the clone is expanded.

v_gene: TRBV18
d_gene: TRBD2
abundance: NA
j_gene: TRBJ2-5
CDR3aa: CASSPAGLGETQYF
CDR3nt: TGTGCCAGCTCACCGGCAGGACTAGGGGAGACCCAGTACTTC

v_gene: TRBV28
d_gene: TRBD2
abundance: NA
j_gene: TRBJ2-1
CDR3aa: CASSLFGVGTSGSVYYNEQFF
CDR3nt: TGTGCCAGCAGTTTATTCGGTGTAGGGACTAGCGGGAGTGTTTACTACAATGAGCAGTTCTTC

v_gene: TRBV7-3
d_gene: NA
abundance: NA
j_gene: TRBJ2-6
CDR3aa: CASSLIIGSGQSGSGANVLTF
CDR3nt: TGTGCCAGCAGCTTAATTATTGGTAGTGGGCAATCCGGATCTGGGGCCAACGTCCTGACTTTC

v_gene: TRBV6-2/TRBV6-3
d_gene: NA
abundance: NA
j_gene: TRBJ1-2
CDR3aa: CASSYGNSPYF
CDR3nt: TGTGCCAGCAGTTACGGGAACTCCCCCTACTTC

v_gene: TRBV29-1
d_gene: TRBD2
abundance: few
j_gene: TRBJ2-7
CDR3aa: CSVVRAGGPISYEQYF
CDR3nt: TGCAGCGTTGTTCGAGCGGGAGGGCCGATTTCCTACGAGCAGTACTTC

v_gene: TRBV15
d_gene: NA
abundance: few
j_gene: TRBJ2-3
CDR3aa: CATSRALTDTQYF
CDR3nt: TGTGCCACCAGCAGAGCCCTCACAGATACGCAGTATTTT

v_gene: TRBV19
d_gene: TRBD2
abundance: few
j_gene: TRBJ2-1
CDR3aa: CASSHPTSVYSYNEQFF
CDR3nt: TGTGCCAGTAGTCACCCGACTAGCGTATACTCCTACAATGAGCAGTTCTTC

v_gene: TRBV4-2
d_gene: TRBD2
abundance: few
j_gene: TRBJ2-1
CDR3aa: CASSQRTSGAYNEQFF
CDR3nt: TGTGCCAGCAGTCAAAGGACTAGCGGAGCCTACAATGAGCAGTTCTTC

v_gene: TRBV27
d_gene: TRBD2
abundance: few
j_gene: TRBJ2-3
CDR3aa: CASSLSYTSGTTDTQYF
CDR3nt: TGTGCCAGCAGTTTATCGTATACTAGCGGGACGACAGATACGCAGTATTTT

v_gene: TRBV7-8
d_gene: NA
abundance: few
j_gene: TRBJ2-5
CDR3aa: CASSLVPGETQYF
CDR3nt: TGTGCCAGCAGCTTAGTCCCCGGAGAGACCCAGTACTTC

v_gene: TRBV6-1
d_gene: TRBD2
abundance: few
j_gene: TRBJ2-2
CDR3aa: CASSGGAVAGETGELFF
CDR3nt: TGTGCCAGCAGTGGGGGGGCAGTAGCGGGAGAAACCGGGGAGCTGTTTTTT

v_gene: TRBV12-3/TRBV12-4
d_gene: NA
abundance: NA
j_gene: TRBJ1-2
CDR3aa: CASSQNRGGGYGYTF
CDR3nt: TGTGCCAGCAGTCAAAACCGTGGGGGCGGCTATGGCTACACCTTC

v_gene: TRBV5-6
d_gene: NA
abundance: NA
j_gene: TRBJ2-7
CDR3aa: CASSPDYSYEQYF
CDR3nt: TGTGCCAGCAGCCCGGACTACTCCTACGAGCAGTACTTC

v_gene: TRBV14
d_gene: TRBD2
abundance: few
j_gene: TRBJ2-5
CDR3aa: CASSHPGGGQETQYF
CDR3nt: TGTGCCAGCAGCCACCCCGGGGGGGGCCAAGAGACCCAGTACTTC

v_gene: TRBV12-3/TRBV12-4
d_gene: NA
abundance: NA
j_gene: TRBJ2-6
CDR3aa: CASGWGGPLEGANVLTF
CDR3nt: TGTGCCAGCGGATGGGGGGGCCCGCTTGAGGGGGCCAACGTCCTGACTTTC

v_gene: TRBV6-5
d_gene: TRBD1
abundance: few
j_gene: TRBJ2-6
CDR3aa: CASSYWTGLSGANVLTF
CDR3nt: TGTGCCAGCAGTTACTGGACAGGTCTCTCTGGGGCCAACGTCCTGACTTTC

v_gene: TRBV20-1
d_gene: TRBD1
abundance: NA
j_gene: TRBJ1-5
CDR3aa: CSAIGQVGNQPQHF
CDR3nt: TGCAGTGCTATAGGACAGGTGGGAAATCAGCCCCAGCATTTT

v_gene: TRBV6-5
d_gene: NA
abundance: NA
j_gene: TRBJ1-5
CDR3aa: CASRLTKGGQPQHF
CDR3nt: TGTGCCAGCAGACTGACAAAGGGGGGGCAGCCCCAGCATTTT

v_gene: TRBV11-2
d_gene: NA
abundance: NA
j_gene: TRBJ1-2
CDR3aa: CASSQSLAYGYTF
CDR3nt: TGTGCCAGCAGCCAGAGTCTAGCCTATGGCTACACCTTC

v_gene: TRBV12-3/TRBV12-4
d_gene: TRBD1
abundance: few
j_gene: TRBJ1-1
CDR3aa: CASSLGQGNEAFF
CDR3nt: TGTGCCAGCAGTTTAGGACAGGGAAATGAAGCTTTCTTT

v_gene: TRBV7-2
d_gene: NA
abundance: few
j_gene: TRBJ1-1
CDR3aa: CASTGEGGAAEAFF
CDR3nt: TGTGCCAGCACCGGGGAGGGGGGCGCGGCTGAAGCTTTCTTT

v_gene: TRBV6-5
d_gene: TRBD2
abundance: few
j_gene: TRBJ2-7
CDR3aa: CASSVIAGGQGEQYF
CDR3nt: TGTGCCAGCAGTGTGATAGCGGGAGGGCAGGGCGAGCAGTACTTC

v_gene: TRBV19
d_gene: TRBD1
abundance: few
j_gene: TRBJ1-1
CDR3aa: CASSSRDRGLMNTEAFF
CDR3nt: TGTGCCAGTAGCTCTCGGGACAGGGGTCTTATGAACACTGAAGCTTTCTTT

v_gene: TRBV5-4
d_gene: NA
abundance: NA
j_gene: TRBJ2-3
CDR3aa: CASTRQRDTDTQYF
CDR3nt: TGTGCCAGCACCAGACAGCGCGACACAGATACGCAGTATTTT

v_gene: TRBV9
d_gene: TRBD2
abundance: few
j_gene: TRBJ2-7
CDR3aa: CASSESGSTYEQYF
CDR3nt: TGTGCCAGCAGTGAGAGCGGGAGTACCTACGAGCAGTACTTC